This is a list of T cell receptor beta chains from one sample in a study of identical twins. A single record per CDR3 protein comes from TCRdb applying MiXCR to the 5' RACE reads. The sample records 1,800,000 or so distinct CDR3 sequences, about 30% being singletons. Sequenced sample: cord blood. The receptor source for this set is a newborn girl in good health. Both conserved end residues are part of each CDR3. Fields, in order: D gene, clone size, J gene, V gene, CDR3 DNA, CDR3 protein. The D gene is left open where the match is weak. Size values are once, few and many counts, or a class for expanded clones, and some rows have none.

D: TRBD1; size: few; J: TRBJ1-5; V: TRBV5-6; DNA: TGTGCCAGCAGCTTCTCCGGGCAGGGGGCGGACAATCAGCCCCAGCATTTT; CDR3: CASSFSGQGADNQPQHF
D: NA; size: few; J: TRBJ1-5; V: TRBV28; DNA: TGTGCCAGCAGTTTCTCAGGGGTCGGGCAGCCCCAGCATTTT; CDR3: CASSFSGVGQPQHF
D: NA; size: NA; J: TRBJ2-1; V: TRBV12-5; DNA: TGTGCTAGTGGCCTTTCTGCGCTAGTAGAGACCCAGTTCTTC; CDR3: CASGLSALVETQFF
D: TRBD2; size: many; J: TRBJ2-5; V: TRBV12-3/TRBV12-4; DNA: TGTGCCAGCAGAAGCAGCGGGAGGGGGGAGACCCAGTACTTC; CDR3: CASRSSGRGETQYF
D: NA; size: few; J: TRBJ2-3; V: TRBV7-9; DNA: TGTGCCAGCAGCTTTCCGGGACAAAACACAGATACGCAGTATTTT; CDR3: CASSFPGQNTDTQYF
D: NA; size: NA; J: TRBJ2-4; V: TRBV2; DNA: TGTGCCAGCAGTGCCGTTCAGGGCATTCAGTACTTC; CDR3: CASSAVQGIQYF
D: TRBD1; size: NA; J: TRBJ1-2; V: TRBV10-3; DNA: TGTGCCACCAAACAGGGGTTAGGATATGGCTACACCTTC; CDR3: CATKQGLGYGYTF
D: TRBD2; size: few; J: TRBJ2-3; V: TRBV4-1; DNA: TGCGCCAGCAGCCAAGAACCAGCGGGGTACACAGATACGCAGTATTTT; CDR3: CASSQEPAGYTDTQYF
D: NA; size: NA; J: TRBJ1-1; V: TRBV20-1; DNA: TGCAGTGCTACTCGACAGGTGATTAATGGAGCTTTCTTT; CDR3: CSATRQVINGAFF
D: NA; size: NA; J: TRBJ2-7; V: TRBV15; DNA: TGTGCCGCTTCACGGGACGGTCCCTACGAGCAGTACTTC; CDR3: CAASRDGPYEQYF
D: TRBD2; size: few; J: TRBJ2-7; V: TRBV4-2; DNA: TGTGCCAGCAGCCAAAGCGGGGGGCCACCCTACGAGCAGTACTTC; CDR3: CASSQSGGPPYEQYF
D: NA; size: NA; J: TRBJ2-1; V: TRBV7-2; DNA: TGTGCCAGCAGCAACAGGGCGGGATACAATGAGCAGTTCTTC; CDR3: CASSNRAGYNEQFF
D: NA; size: few; J: TRBJ2-2; V: TRBV28; DNA: TGTGCCAGCAGCCCATATCCGAACACCGGGGAGCTGTTTTTT; CDR3: CASSPYPNTGELFF
D: NA; size: NA; J: TRBJ2-3; V: TRBV6-5; DNA: TGTGCCAGCACCCGACGGGGCCCGCCACCCGCAGATACGCAGTATTTT; CDR3: CASTRRGPPPADTQYF
D: TRBD1; size: few; J: TRBJ2-7; V: TRBV5-1; DNA: TGCGCCAGCTTCGATTCGCCTCAGGGGGCTGGAAATGAGCAGTACTTC; CDR3: CASFDSPQGAGNEQYF
D: TRBD2; size: NA; J: TRBJ2-5; V: TRBV11-2; DNA: TGTGCCAGCAGCCCGGGACTAGCGGGAGGTTATCCCCAAGAGACCCAGTACTTC; CDR3: CASSPGLAGGYPQETQYF
D: NA; size: NA; J: TRBJ1-2; V: TRBV4-1; DNA: TGCGCCAGCAGCCAACCTACAAGAAACCCTAACTATGGCTACACCTTC; CDR3: CASSQPTRNPNYGYTF
D: NA; size: few; J: TRBJ2-7; V: TRBV5-6; DNA: TGTGCCAGCAGCTTGGGTGGGAGTGACTACGAGCAGTACTTC; CDR3: CASSLGGSDYEQYF
D: TRBD1; size: many; J: TRBJ1-2; V: TRBV10-3; DNA: TGTGCCATCAGTGAGTCCGTCGCAGGGGGAGACTATGGCTACACCTTC; CDR3: CAISESVAGGDYGYTF
D: TRBD2; size: NA; J: TRBJ2-5; V: TRBV14; DNA: TGTGCCAGCAGCCAAGGGAGACTAGCGGGGGCTCAAGAGACCCAGTACTTC; CDR3: CASSQGRLAGAQETQYF
D: NA; size: many; J: TRBJ2-7; V: TRBV29-1; DNA: TGCAGCGTTGGAGGAGGGGGTTCCTACGAGCAGTACTTC; CDR3: CSVGGGGSYEQYF
D: NA; size: many; J: TRBJ1-2; V: TRBV28; DNA: TGTGCCAGCCTGTCTGCGATGAACTATGGCTACACCTTC; CDR3: CASLSAMNYGYTF
D: TRBD2; size: NA; J: TRBJ2-3; V: TRBV3-1; DNA: TGTGCCAGCAGCCAAGTTGGCGGGAGGTACACAGATACGCAGTATTTT; CDR3: CASSQVGGRYTDTQYF
D: NA; size: few; J: TRBJ1-2; V: TRBV28; DNA: TGTGCCAGCAGCCCCAGCGGACAGCCCCAAAACTATGGCTACACCTTC; CDR3: CASSPSGQPQNYGYTF
D: NA; size: NA; J: TRBJ2-3; V: TRBV2; DNA: TGTGCCGGCAGTACTTTGGGCAGGACAGATACGCAGTATTTT; CDR3: CAGSTLGRTDTQYF